Described below is a single T cell receptor beta chain sequence and its context. Its target is unknown. Vbeta (60) and Jbeta (13) primers were used in the PCR. Assay: immunoSEQ multiplex PCR; the TCRdb copy retains only in-frame clones and omits some. In total, the table holds over 100,000 clones. The CDR3 loop spans 18 amino acids. This entry belongs to a study of cytomegalovirus exposure and HLA in healthy donors. Study-wide points: In a later analysis, TCR beta V- and J-gene trimming showed a link to a missense DCLRE1C variant. Most TCR sequences were uncommon, yet certain public TCRs appeared in many donors. In a later analysis, donors in an Asian-associated ancestry cluster reportedly had fewer N-insertions in productive TCRs than the cohort mean.

The sequence was obtained from a woman in her forties in good health and CMV-seropositive. This chain connects TRBV21-1 to TRBJ1-4; TRBD1 is the table's D call, not checked against the DNA. TRBV21-1 is reported as a pseudogene. Sequencing was performed on PBMCs. For the CDR3, the DNA is TGTGCCAGCAGCAATCAGGGGGTAGGCTACAGTTTTAATGAAAAACTGTTTTTT. Translated: CASSNQGVGYSFNEKLFF.